This T cell receptor (beta chain) derives from a study of blood T cell repertoires in COVID-19. Study overall: There were acute and convalescent COVID-19 samples, and they came from the United States, Italy and Spain.

Sequenced by immunoSEQ multiplex PCR; TCRdb stores in-frame clones only, minus some. The profile shows around 56,000 clones, 90% of them singletons. Sequenced: peripheral blood. The TCR was taken from a man older than 75 with acute or convalescent COVID-19.

The CDR3 nucleotides read TGTGCCAGCAGCCAAAATAGAGGGAGTGGAAACACCATATATTTT. Its translation is CASSQNRGSGNTIYF. The V call is TRBV3-1 (or the pseudogene TRBV3-2), the J call TRBJ1-3; D call uncertain. Germline CDR1 reads LGHDT; CDR2 reads YNNKEL (reference sequence). V lost 2 bases to trimming and J lost 3 bases, with 11 bases between them. The CDR3 length is 15 residues.